The sequence of this T cell receptor (beta chain) was determined in a study of shared clonotypes between healthy human individuals. Study-wide findings and caveats: Having only a few donors restricted how much genetic and exposure-history diversity was captured.

V was clipped by 2 bases and J by 4 bases; unmatched bases: 4. This CDR3 region has 13 residues. CDR1 is GTSNPN, CDR2 SVGIG, per germline (reference sequence). Researchers ran the assay at a deep level. Assay: immunoSEQ multiplex PCR; the TCRdb copy retains only in-frame clones and omits some. This sample has approximately 2,300,000 clones, with 85% to 95% found just once. Comment on this clone: What it binds is unknown.

The chain couples TRBV30 to TRBJ1-2; the match to TRBD1 covers 7 bases. Sequenced input: naive CD4+ T cells from PBMCs. Sample subset: CD45RA+ positively selected. The sequence was collected from a man aged 18 to 30 in good health. Some clones in this sample may be carry-over from other donors' samples. Here the CDR3 reads CAWSPGTAYGYTF. The CDR3 DNA follows: TGTGCCTGGAGTCCCGGGACAGCCTATGGCTACACCTTC.